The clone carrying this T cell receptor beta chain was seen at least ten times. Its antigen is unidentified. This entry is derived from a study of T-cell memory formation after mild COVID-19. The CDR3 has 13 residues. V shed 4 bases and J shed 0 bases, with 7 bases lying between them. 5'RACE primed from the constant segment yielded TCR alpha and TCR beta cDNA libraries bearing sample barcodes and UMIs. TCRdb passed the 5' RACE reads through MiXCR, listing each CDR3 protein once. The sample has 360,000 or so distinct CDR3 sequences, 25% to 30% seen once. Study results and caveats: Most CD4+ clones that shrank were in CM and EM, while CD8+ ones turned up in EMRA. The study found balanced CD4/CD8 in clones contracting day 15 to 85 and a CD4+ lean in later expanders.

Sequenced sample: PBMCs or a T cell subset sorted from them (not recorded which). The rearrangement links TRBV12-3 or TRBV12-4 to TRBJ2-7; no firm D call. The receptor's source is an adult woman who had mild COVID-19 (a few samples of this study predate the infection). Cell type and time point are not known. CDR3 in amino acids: CASSWAVSYEQYF. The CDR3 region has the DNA TGTGCCAGCAGTTGGGCCGTCTCCTACGAGCAGTACTTC.